The sequence of this T cell receptor beta chain was determined in a study of response to subunit inactivated influenza vaccine. General observations from the study: Each seasonal influenza vaccination recruits few new T cells, the authors suggested.

The CDR3 totals 15 residues. Germline lookup yields CDR1 SGHTA and CDR2 FQGNSA. With 3 bases removed from V and 4 bases from J, the gap between germline ends came to 15 bases. As to this clonotype: Its antigen is undetermined.

TCRdb analysed the RT-PCR reads with MiXCR anew, one entry per CDR3 protein. Altogether around 850,000 distinct CDR3 sequences are present, roughly 18% being singletons, with the ten largest covering under 13%. Sample: PBMCs from blood, taken roughly 5 days after vaccination. The chain is built from TRBV7-2 and TRBJ2-5; either TRBD1 or TRBD2 may supply D (5 bases each). This receptor was identified in a man over 45 who received an inactivated influenza vaccine. The CDR3: CASSLWGYGPETQYF. The CDR3 DNA sequence: TGTGCCAGCAGCTTGTGGGGGTATGGTCCAGAGACCCAGTACTTC. Looking up the rest from reference TRBV7-2 and TRBJ2-5 gives the full variable domain: GAGVSQSPSNKVTEKGKDVELRCDPISGHTALYWYRQSLGQGLEFLIYFQGNSAPDKSGLPSDRFSAERTGGSVSTLTIQRTQQEDSAVYLCASSLWGYGPETQYFGPGTRLLVL.